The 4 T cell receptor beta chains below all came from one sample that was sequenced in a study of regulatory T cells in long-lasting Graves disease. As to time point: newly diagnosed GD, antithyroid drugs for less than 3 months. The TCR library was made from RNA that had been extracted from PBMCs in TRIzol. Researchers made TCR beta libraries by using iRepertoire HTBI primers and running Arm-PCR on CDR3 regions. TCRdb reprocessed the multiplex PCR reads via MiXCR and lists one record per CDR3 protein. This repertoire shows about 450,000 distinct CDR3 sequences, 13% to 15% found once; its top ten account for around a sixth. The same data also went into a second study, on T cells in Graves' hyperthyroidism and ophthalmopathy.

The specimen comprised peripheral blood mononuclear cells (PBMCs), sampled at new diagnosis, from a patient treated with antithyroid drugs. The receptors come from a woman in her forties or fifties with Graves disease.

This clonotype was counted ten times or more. The CDR3 bases are TGTGCCAGCTCACCAGGTACCCTCCGAAAGACCCAGTACTTC. Its protein product is CASSPGTLRKTQYF. The chain combines TRBV18 with TRBJ2-5; the D is unclear. Germline loops: CDR1 KGHSH, CDR2 LQKENI. This CDR3 is built from 14 residues. V dropped 2 bases and J dropped 6 bases, with 13 bases sitting between them.

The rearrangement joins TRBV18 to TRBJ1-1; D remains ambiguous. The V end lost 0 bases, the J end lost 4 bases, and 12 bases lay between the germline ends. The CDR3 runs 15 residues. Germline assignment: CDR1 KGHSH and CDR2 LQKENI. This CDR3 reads CASSPPFGDSTEAFF. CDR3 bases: TGTGCCAGCTCACCACCGTTTGGGGATAGCACTGAAGCTTTCTTT. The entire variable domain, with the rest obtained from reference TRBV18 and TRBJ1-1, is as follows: NAGVMQNPRHLVRRRGQEARLRCSPMKGHSHVYWYRQLPEEGLKFMVYLQKENIIDESGMPKERFSAEFPKEGPSILRIQQVVRGDSAAYFCASSPPFGDSTEAFFGQGTRLTVV.

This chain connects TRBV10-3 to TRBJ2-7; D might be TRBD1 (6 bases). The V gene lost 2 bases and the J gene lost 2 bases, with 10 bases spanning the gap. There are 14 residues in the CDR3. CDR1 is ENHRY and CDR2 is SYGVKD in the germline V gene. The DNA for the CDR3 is TGTGCCATCAGTGAGGAGGACAGAACCTACGAGCAGTACTTC. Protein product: CAISEEDRTYEQYF.

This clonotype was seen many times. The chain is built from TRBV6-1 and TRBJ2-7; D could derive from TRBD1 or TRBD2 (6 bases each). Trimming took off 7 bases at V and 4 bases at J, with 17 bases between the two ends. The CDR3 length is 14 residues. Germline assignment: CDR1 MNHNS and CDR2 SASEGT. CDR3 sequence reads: CASTRLGGGYEQYF. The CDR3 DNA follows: TGTGCCAGCACCCGCCTTGGAGGGGGTTACGAGCAGTACTTC.